Sequencing of this TCR beta chain was carried out in a study of Ad26.COV2.S vaccination and SARS-CoV-2 variants. TCRdb keeps only in-frame clones here, not all; method: immunoSEQ multiplex PCR. The table includes about 430,000 clones, 80% to 95% detected once. As to treatment: some 20 received Ad26.COV2.S at low or high dose, single or two shots; several received placebo; per-sample allocation not given. Vaccine and placebo recipients were sampled on day 63 after the first injection. The CDR3 extends over 13 amino acids. V was trimmed by 6 bases and J by 2 bases, leaving 8 bases between them. Germline V gives CDR1 SNHLY, CDR2 FYNNEI.

This rearrangement joins TRBV2 to TRBJ1-5; no definite D call. Sequenced material: peripheral blood, taken in a trial of Ad26.COV2.S vaccine versus placebo. The TCR comes from a person between 18 and 65 years old who received the Ad26.COV2.S COVID-19 vaccine or a placebo. The CDR3 DNA follows: TGTGCCAGCAGGCTAGTGGGCAATCAGCCCCAGCATTTT. It codes for CASRLVGNQPQHF.